These 10 T cell receptor beta chains were all obtained from the same sample, sequenced in a study of T cells in Graves' hyperthyroidism and ophthalmopathy. Researchers amplified the TCR beta CDR3 regions from RNA transcripts. In the first-round RT-PCR of the TCR CDR3, the HTBI primer set was used. MiXCR, run by TCRdb on the multiplex PCR reads, gives a single entry per CDR3 protein. The repertoire holds about 210,000 distinct CDR3 sequences, with approximately 16% as singletons. The sequencing sample was made of blood. These receptors all come from a man aged 40-49 years with Graves' hyperthyroidism.

This clonotype came up many times. The V call is TRBV20-1, the J call TRBJ1-1; TRBD1 agrees at 7 bases. Germline V gene sequence: CDR1 DFQATT, CDR2 SNEGSKA (reference sequence). The V segment lost 6 bases and the J segment 4 bases; nucleotides outside the gene matches: 5. The CDR3 extends over 12 amino acids. CDR3 bases: TGCAGTGCGCGACAGGGAGGCACTGAAGCTTTCTTT. It encodes CSARQGGTEAFF.

This clonotype has ten or more counts. This chain joins TRBV7-3 and TRBJ2-3; 7 bases match TRBD2. CDR1 is SGHTA and CDR2 is FQGTGA in the germline V gene. V lost 4 bases, J lost 3 bases, and 4 bases stayed unmatched. The CDR3 sequence is 14 residues long. CDR3 in amino acids: CASSYGGGTDTQYF. DNA for the CDR3: TGTGCCAGCAGCTACGGCGGGGGTACAGATACGCAGTATTTT.

V and J are TRBV11-3 and TRBJ2-2; D possibly uses TRBD1 or TRBD2 (5 bases each). With 5 bases removed from V and 2 bases from J, the gap between germline ends came to 21 bases. This CDR3 has 18 amino acids. Germline V gene sequence: CDR1 SGHNT, CDR2 YENEEA. CDR3 DNA: TGTGCCAGCAGCCTGAGCACCTTGGGACGGAATAACACCGGGGAGCTGTTTTTT. The encoded protein is CASSLSTLGRNNTGELFF.

This clonotype was found many times. The chain employs TRBV6-1 and TRBJ2-5; D gene uncertain. Looked up from germline, CDR1 is MNHNS and CDR2 is SASEGT. The CDR3 runs to 12 residues. V was clipped by 5 bases and J by 5 bases, with 9 bases between them. For the CDR3, the DNA is TGTGCCAGCAGTCCCCGGACGGAGACCCAGTACTTC. It yields the protein CASSPRTETQYF.

This clonotype was found many times. The gene calls are TRBV29-1 and TRBJ2-5; 7 positions agree with TRBD2. The CDR3 is 13 amino acids. Trimming took 1 base from V and 5 from J; bases not matched to a gene: 4. Germline V CDR1 and CDR2: SQVTM, ANQGSEA. The CDR3 DNA reads as TGCAGCGTTGAAGTGACAGCGGGGGAGACCCAGTACTTC. As protein: CSVEVTAGETQYF.

This clonotype was counted a few times. This may be a read error, as it is one base from a much larger clone. The V and J genes are TRBV15 and TRBJ2-1, with 9 bases fitting TRBD2. The CDR3 is 17 amino acids. In germline, CDR1 is LNHNV, CDR2 YYDKDF (reference sequence). Unmatched junction bases numbered 9, after V lost 0 bases and J lost 6 bases. The DNA of the CDR3 is TGTGCCACCAGCAGAGACCCAGGCGGGGGGGCCTCCAATGAGCAGTTCTTC. This gives the protein CATSRDPGGGASNEQFF.

The chain uses TRBV30 and TRBJ1-5, with D tentatively TRBD1 (5 bases). The germline V gene has CDR1 GTSNPN and CDR2 SVGIG (reference sequence). CDR3 length: 12 residues. The V end was cut by 1 base, the J end by 8 bases, with 9 bases between. The CDR3 coding sequence is TGTGCCTGGAGTGGGGGGGGGGAGCCCCAGCATTTT. The encoded protein is CAWSGGGEPQHF.

This clonotype was recorded many times. The V call is TRBV20-1, the J call TRBJ1-5; possibly TRBD1 for D (5 bases). The CDR3 extends over 15 amino acids. V was trimmed by 5 bases and J by 7 bases, leaving 21 bases between them. Germline V CDR1 and CDR2: DFQATT, SNEGSKA (reference sequence). The CDR3 coding sequence is TGCAGTGCTTCACGGGACGTCCTCGGTTACCAGCCCCAGCATTTT. As protein: CSASRDVLGYQPQHF.

V gene TRBV7-2 combines with J gene TRBJ1-4; D is unclear. The germline V gene has CDR1 SGHTA and CDR2 FQGNSA. The CDR3 has 15 residues. V dropped 3 bases and J dropped 3 bases, with 11 bases sitting between them. The DNA of the CDR3 is TGTGCCAGCAGCTTCCAGGAAGGGTCTAATGAAAAACTGTTTTTT. This gives the protein CASSFQEGSNEKLFF.

The sample holds a few counts of this clonotype. V usage is TRBV5-1 and J usage is TRBJ2-4; TRBD1 matches at 9 bases. V dropped 3 bases and J dropped 1; count of bases not matched to a gene: 8. CDR3 size: 17 residues. The germline V gene encodes CDR1 SGHRS and CDR2 YFSETQ. DNA of the CDR3: TGCGCCAGCAGCTCCAGGACAGGGGAAAGGGCCAAAAACATTCAGTACTTC. It translates to CASSSRTGERAKNIQYF.